A selection of T cell receptor beta chains follows, all from one sample in a study of blood T cell repertoires in COVID-19. Clones were read by immunoSEQ multiplex PCR, and TCRdb kept only the in-frame ones, dropping some. The sample has around 150,000 clones, over 60% seen once. Sequenced: peripheral blood. Receptors were obtained from a middle-aged man with acute or convalescent COVID-19. Each CDR3 is given with its conserved first and last residue. D genes are given only for firm matches. Rows give clone size only sometimes, using once, few, many, or a class for an expanded clone.

d_gene	j_gene	abundance	v_gene	CDR3aa	CDR3nt
.	TRBJ1-1	few	TRBV6-1	CASSEAKGKSTEAFF	TGTGCCAGCAGTGAAGCGAAGGGGAAGAGCACTGAAGCTTTCTTT
TRBD1	TRBJ1-2	few	TRBV24-1	CATSDSHRGHYGYTF	TGTGCCACCAGTGATTCCCACAGGGGGCACTATGGCTACACCTTC
.	TRBJ2-2	.	TRBV6-1	CASVQRRVNTGELFF	TGTGCCAGCGTCCAAAGGCGGGTGAACACCGGGGAGCTGTTTTTT
.	TRBJ1-2	few	TRBV4-1	CASSQAAGFYGYTF	TGCGCCAGCAGCCAGGCGGCGGGGTTCTATGGCTACACCTTC
.	TRBJ2-3	once	TRBV5-1	CASSLGSGSTDTQYF	TGCGCCAGCAGCTTAGGTTCGGGGAGCACAGATACGCAGTATTTT
TRBD1	TRBJ2-2	few	TRBV7-9	CASSIRGILATGELFF	TGTGCCAGCAGCATCAGGGGGATCTTAGCCACCGGGGAGCTGTTTTTT
.	TRBJ2-1	.	TRBV5-1	CASSFGERRQGKFSEQFF	TGCGCCAGCAGCTTCGGTGAACGGCGGCAGGGAAAATTTAGTGAGCAGTTCTTC
.	TRBJ1-3	.	TRBV30	CAWSRTVVGNTIYF	TGTGCCTGGAGTAGGACAGTGGTCGGAAACACCATATATTTT
.	TRBJ2-2	.	TRBV5-6	CASSLVARDTGELFF	TGTGCCAGCAGCTTGGTGGCCCGTGACACCGGGGAGCTGTTTTTT
.	TRBJ1-2	.	TRBV11-2	CASSLGRQAFYGYTF	TGTGCCAGCAGCTTAGGAAGGCAGGCCTTCTATGGCTACACCTTC
TRBD1	TRBJ1-1	.	TRBV2	CASSEVTGTGGDTEAFF	TGTGCCAGCAGTGAAGTAACCGGGACAGGGGGAGACACTGAAGCTTTCTTT